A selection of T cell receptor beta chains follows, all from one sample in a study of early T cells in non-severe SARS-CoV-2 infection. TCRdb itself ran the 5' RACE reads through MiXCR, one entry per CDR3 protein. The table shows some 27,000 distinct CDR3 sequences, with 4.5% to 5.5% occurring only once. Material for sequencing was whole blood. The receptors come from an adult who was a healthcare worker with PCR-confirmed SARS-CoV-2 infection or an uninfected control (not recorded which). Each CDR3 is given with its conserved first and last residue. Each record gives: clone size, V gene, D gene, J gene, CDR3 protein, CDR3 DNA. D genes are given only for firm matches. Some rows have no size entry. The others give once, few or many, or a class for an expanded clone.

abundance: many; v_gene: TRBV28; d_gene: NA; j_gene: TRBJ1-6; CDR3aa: CASSPGDRDNSPLHF; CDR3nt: TGTGCCAGCAGCCCTGGGGACCGAGATAATTCACCCCTCCACTTT
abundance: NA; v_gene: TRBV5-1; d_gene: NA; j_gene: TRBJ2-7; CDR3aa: CASSSDPKSREQYF; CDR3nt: TGCGCCAGCAGCTCCGACCCTAAATCGAGGGAGCAGTACTTC
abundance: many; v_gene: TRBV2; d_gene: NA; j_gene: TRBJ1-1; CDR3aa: CASQLSLNTEAFF; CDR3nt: TGTGCCAGCCAATTATCTTTGAACACTGAAGCTTTCTTT
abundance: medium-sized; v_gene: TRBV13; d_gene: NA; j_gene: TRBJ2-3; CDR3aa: CASSLGSRADTQYF; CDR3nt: TGTGCCAGCAGCTTAGGGTCTAGAGCAGATACGCAGTATTTT
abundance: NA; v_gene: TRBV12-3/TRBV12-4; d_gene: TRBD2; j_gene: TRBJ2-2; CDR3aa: CASRSVLAANTGELFF; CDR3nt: TGTGCCAGCCGGTCAGTGCTAGCGGCGAACACCGGGGAGCTGTTTTTT
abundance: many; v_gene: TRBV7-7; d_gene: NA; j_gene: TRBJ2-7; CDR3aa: CASSLGGSSEQYF; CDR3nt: TGTGCTAGCAGCTTAGGGGGATCCTCTGAGCAGTACTTC
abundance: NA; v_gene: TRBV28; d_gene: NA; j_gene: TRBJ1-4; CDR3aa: CASSVQFREKLFF; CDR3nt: TGTGCCAGCAGTGTCCAATTCCGGGAAAAACTGTTTTTT
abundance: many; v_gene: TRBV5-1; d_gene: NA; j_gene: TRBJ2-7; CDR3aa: CASSLKTGVYEQYF; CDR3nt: TGCGCCAGCAGCTTGAAGACGGGTGTCTACGAGCAGTACTTC
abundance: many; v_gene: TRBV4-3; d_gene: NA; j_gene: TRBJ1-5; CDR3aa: CASSQGAGGNQPQHF; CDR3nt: TGCGCCAGCAGCCAAGGGGCGGGGGGCAATCAGCCCCAGCATTTT
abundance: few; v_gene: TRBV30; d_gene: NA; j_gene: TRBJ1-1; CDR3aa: CAWSSRVGDTEAFF; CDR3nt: TGTGCCTGGAGTTCAAGGGTCGGAGACACTGAAGCTTTCTTT
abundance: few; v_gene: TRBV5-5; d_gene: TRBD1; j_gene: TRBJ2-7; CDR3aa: CASSLGDRPYEQYF; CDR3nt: TGTGCCAGCAGCTTGGGGGACAGGCCCTACGAGCAGTACTTC
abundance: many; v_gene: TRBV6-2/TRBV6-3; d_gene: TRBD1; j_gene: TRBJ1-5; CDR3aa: CASSPGTGPLRQPQHF; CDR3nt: TGTGCCAGCAGCCCCGGGACAGGGCCGTTAAGGCAGCCCCAGCATTTT
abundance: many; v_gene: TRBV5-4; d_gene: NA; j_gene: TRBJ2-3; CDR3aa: CASSLEGSTDTQYF; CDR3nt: TGTGCCAGCAGCTTGGAAGGGTCCACAGATACGCAGTATTTT
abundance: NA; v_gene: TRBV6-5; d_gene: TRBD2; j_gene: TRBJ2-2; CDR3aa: CASSYRTSANTGELFF; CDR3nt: TGTGCCAGCAGTTACCGGACTAGCGCGAACACCGGGGAGCTGTTTTTT
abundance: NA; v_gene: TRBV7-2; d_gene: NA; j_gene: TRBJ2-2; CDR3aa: CASSLKRTGELFF; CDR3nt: TGTGCCAGCAGCCTGAAGCGGACCGGGGAGCTGTTTTTT